The 21 T cell receptor beta chains in this list originate from one sample, sequenced in a study of blood T cell repertoires in COVID-19. Profiled with immunoSEQ multiplex PCR; TCRdb holds only in-frame clones, not every one. The table records about 320,000 clones, about 89% of them present only once. The sample consisted of PBMCs or T cells enriched from blood (not recorded which). Source of these receptors: a man aged 60 to 75 who had recovered from COVID-19.

V is TRBV3-1 (or the pseudogene TRBV3-2) and J is TRBJ1-6, with 9 bases fitting TRBD1. The V gene end was trimmed by 4 bases and the J gene end by 10 bases; junction bases not matched to a gene: 14. Germline V gene sequence: CDR1 LGHDT, CDR2 YNNKEL (reference sequence). The CDR3 has 17 amino acids. The DNA for the CDR3 is TGTGCCAGCAGCCCATTACCGGGACAGGGTTCGGGGTCACCCCTCCACTTT. Protein: CASSPLPGQGSGSPLHF.

This chain uses TRBV28 with TRBJ1-5; the match to TRBD1 covers 9 bases. CDR3 length: 18 residues. The germline V gene has CDR1 MDHEN and CDR2 SYDVKM. Trimming at V came to 3 bases and at J to 1 base, leaving 10 bases not matched to a gene. The chain's CDR3 is CASSFPGQGFISNQPQHF. CDR3 nucleotides: TGTGCCAGCAGTTTCCCGGGACAGGGATTCATCAGCAATCAGCCCCAGCATTTT.

The chain joins TRBV18 to TRBJ2-7; TRBD2 matches 7 bases. The V segment lost 3 bases and the J segment 2 bases; nucleotides outside the gene matches: 13. Germline lookup yields CDR1 KGHSH and CDR2 LQKENI. This CDR3 is 17 amino acids long. The CDR3 DNA sequence: TGTGCCAGCTCACCCCGGGACCCATTAGCGGGTACCTACGAGCAGTACTTC. Translated: CASSPRDPLAGTYEQYF.

This chain connects TRBV7-9 to TRBJ2-1; 7 bases fit TRBD1. Germline V CDR1 and CDR2: SEHNR, FQNEAQ (reference sequence). The V and J ends lost 2 bases and 8 bases, in that order; junction bases with no gene match: 9. The CDR3 is 15 residues long. The DNA for the CDR3 is TGTGCCAGCAGCTTATGGGGCGACAGGGTCGATGAGCAGTTCTTC. Protein sequence: CASSLWGDRVDEQFF. The full variable domain, rest sourced from reference TRBV7-9 and TRBJ2-1, is DTGVSQNPRHKITKRGQNVTFRCDPISEHNRLYWYRQTLGQGPEFLTYFQNEAQLEKSRLLSDRFSAERPKGSFSTLEIQRTEQGDSAMYLCASSLWGDRVDEQFFGPGTRLTVL.

This chain joins TRBV3-1 (or the pseudogene TRBV3-2) and TRBJ2-3, with D maybe TRBD2 (5 bases). Trimming shortened V by 5 bases and J by 3 bases, and 18 bases separated the two germline ends. Looked up from germline, CDR1 is LGHDT and CDR2 is YNNKEL (reference sequence). CDR3 length: 16 amino acids. The CDR3: CASSSQQLGGTDTQYF. CDR3 DNA: TGTGCCAGCAGCTCGCAGCAACTAGGTGGTACAGATACGCAGTATTTT.

This clone was detected only a few times. V usage is TRBV3-1 (or the pseudogene TRBV3-2) and J usage is TRBJ2-7; D unclear. From germline, CDR1 is LGHDT and CDR2 YNNKEL (reference sequence). The CDR3 extends over 17 amino acids. Between the trimmed V and J ends, which lost 3 bases and 6 bases, there was a span of 24 bases. The CDR3 DNA reads as TGTGCCAGCAGCCATGGCCTAATGAGGTTGGGTGGTGGCGAGCAGTACTTC. Amino acids: CASSHGLMRLGGGEQYF.

V usage is TRBV28 and J usage is TRBJ1-5; 8 bases match TRBD1. V dropped 6 bases and J dropped 6; count of bases not matched to a gene: 7. The germline CDR1 and CDR2 sequences are MDHEN and SYDVKM. The length of the CDR3 is 14 residues. The CDR3 protein is CASRTGDLIQPQHF. CDR3 nucleotides: TGTGCCAGCAGGACAGGGGATCTCATTCAGCCCCAGCATTTT.

The chain couples TRBV4-1 to TRBJ1-6, with a possible D match to TRBD1 (5 bases). Between the trimmed V and J ends, which lost 0 bases and 8 bases, there was a span of 14 bases. CDR1 MGHRA and CDR2 YSYEKL come from the germline V gene. The CDR3 is made up of 16 amino acids. The CDR3 here is CASSQDRRGIDSPLHF. CDR3 DNA: TGCGCCAGCAGCCAAGATAGACGGGGGATCGATTCACCCCTCCACTTT.

The V and J genes are TRBV24-1 and TRBJ1-1; no definite D call. Looked up from germline, CDR1 is KGHDR and CDR2 is SFDVKD. Trimming removed 4 bases from V and 4 bases from J, with 12 bases in between. The CDR3 covers 14 residues. The CDR3 nucleotides read TGTGCCACCAGTGACCACACAGAGAGCACTGAAGCTTTCTTT. This sequence encodes CATSDHTESTEAFF.

V and J are TRBV27 and TRBJ2-7, with 11 bases lining up with TRBD2. V dropped 3 bases and J dropped 5; count of bases not matched to a gene: 6. CDR3 size: 15 residues. CDR1 and CDR2 (germline): MNHEY, SMNVEV (reference sequence). The CDR3 spells CASSLVLAGGNEQYF. As DNA, the CDR3 is TGTGCCAGCAGTTTGGTCCTAGCGGGAGGCAACGAGCAGTACTTC.

The V gene is TRBV6-6, the J gene TRBJ2-7; TRBD1 agrees at 8 bases. The V gene end was trimmed by 5 bases and the J gene end by 4 bases; junction bases not matched to a gene: 19. Germline values: CDR1 MNHNY, CDR2 SVGAGI (reference sequence). CDR3 size: 18 residues. Here the CDR3 DNA reads TGTGCCAGCAGTCTCAACACCCTTGGGGACAGGAACTTTTACGAGCAGTACTTC. The encoded protein is CASSLNTLGDRNFYEQYF.

Of note for this clone: A junction end diverges from the germline sequence, so it may reflect a read error. The genes are TRBV7-7 and TRBJ1-2, with 7 bases aligning to TRBD1. Germline V gene sequence: CDR1 SSHAT, CDR2 FNYEAQ (reference sequence). This CDR3 has 15 residues. CDR3: CASSPLGGGSPGYTF. CDR3 bases: TGTGCTAGCAGCCCCCTCGGAGGGGGCTCACCTGGCTACACCTTC.

This chain joins TRBV5-1 and TRBJ2-7; the D is unclear. Germline CDR1 and CDR2: SGHRS and YFSETQ. With 2 bases removed from V and 4 bases from J, the gap between germline ends came to 13 bases. The CDR3 has 14 residues. The CDR3 DNA reads as TGCGCCAGCAGCTTAGGCGAGGAACGTTACGAGCAGTACTTC. Protein product: CASSLGEERYEQYF.

This rearrangement joins TRBV5-5 to TRBJ2-7; 9 bases are shared with TRBD1. With V trimmed by 3 bases and J by 2 bases, 3 bases remained unmatched. The CDR3 covers 14 residues. Germline loops: CDR1 SGHKS, CDR2 YYEKEE (reference sequence). The CDR3 region has the DNA TGTGCCAGCAGCTCAGGGGACAGGGCCTACGAGCAGTACTTC. Translation: CASSSGDRAYEQYF.

The V and J genes are TRBV6-5 and TRBJ2-6; D is possibly TRBD1 (5 bases). The CDR3 contains 15 residues. The V and J ends lost 6 bases and 1 base respectively, with 10 bases between them. CDR1 and CDR2 from the germline V gene are MNHEY and SVGAGI. The CDR3 DNA sequence: TGTGCCAGCAGAAACCAGGGTTCTGGGGCCAACGTCCTGACTTTC. It specifies CASRNQGSGANVLTF.

The rearrangement uses TRBV7-6 and TRBJ2-2, with 8 bases aligning to TRBD1. Germline CDR1 SGHVS, CDR2 FNYEAQ. Trimming took 2 bases from V and 6 from J; bases not matched to a gene: 8. The CDR3 is made up of 16 amino acids. CDR3 loop: CASSLIQGVFSGELFF. In nucleotides, the CDR3 is TGTGCCAGCAGCTTAATACAGGGGGTTTTTTCCGGGGAGCTGTTTTTT.

The CDR3 protein is CASSQVLGEQFF. As DNA, the CDR3 is TGTGCCAGCAGCCAAGTTCTAGGTGAGCAGTTCTTC. V usage is TRBV3-1 (or the pseudogene TRBV3-2) and J usage is TRBJ2-1; the D is unclear. Germline values: CDR1 LGHDT, CDR2 YNNKEL (reference sequence). V was pared by 1 base and J by 9 bases, with 7 bases between. This CDR3 is 12 amino acids long.

V and J are TRBV12-3 or TRBV12-4 and TRBJ1-1; TRBD1 agrees at 9 bases. CDR3 length: 13 residues. With 6 bases clipped from V and 7 bases from J, the junction kept 6 bases outside the gene matches. The CDR3 region is CASSLTGGHEAFF. CDR3 nucleotide sequence: TGTGCCAGCAGCCTCACAGGGGGCCATGAAGCTTTCTTT.

The chain employs TRBV25-1 and TRBJ2-4; perhaps TRBD1 as D (5 bases). V was trimmed by 4 bases and J by 1 base, leaving 11 bases between them. Germline loops: CDR1 MGHDK, CDR2 SYGVNS. The CDR3 extends over 15 amino acids. The CDR3 is CASSGPGWAKNIQYF. CDR3 in DNA: TGTGCCAGCAGTGGTCCAGGGTGGGCCAAAAACATTCAGTACTTC. Based on the CDR3 plus reference TRBV25-1 and TRBJ2-4, the full variable domain is EADIYQTPRYLVIGTGKKITLECSQTMGHDKMYWYQQDPGMELHLIHYSYGVNSTEKGDLSSESTVSRIRTEHFPLTLESARPSHTSQYLCASSGPGWAKNIQYFGAGTRLSVL.

The J gene is TRBJ2-5, the V gene TRBV5-1, with TRBD2 matching over 9 bases. This CDR3 comprises 15 residues. CDR1 SGHRS and CDR2 YFSETQ come from the germline V gene. Trimming at V came to 4 bases and at J to 1 base, leaving 5 bases not matched to a gene. The CDR3 region is CASSRSGGSQETQYF. The CDR3 DNA reads as TGCGCCAGCAGCCGCAGCGGGGGGTCCCAAGAGACCCAGTACTTC.

The V gene is TRBV28, the J gene TRBJ2-7; 13 bases line up with TRBD2. V dropped 5 bases and J dropped 0; count of bases not matched to a gene: 4. This CDR3 region has 16 residues. In germline, CDR1 is MDHEN, CDR2 SYDVKM. The CDR3 nucleotides are TGTGCCAGCAGTCTAGGGACTAGCGGGATCTCCTACGAGCAGTACTTC. This translates into CASSLGTSGISYEQYF.